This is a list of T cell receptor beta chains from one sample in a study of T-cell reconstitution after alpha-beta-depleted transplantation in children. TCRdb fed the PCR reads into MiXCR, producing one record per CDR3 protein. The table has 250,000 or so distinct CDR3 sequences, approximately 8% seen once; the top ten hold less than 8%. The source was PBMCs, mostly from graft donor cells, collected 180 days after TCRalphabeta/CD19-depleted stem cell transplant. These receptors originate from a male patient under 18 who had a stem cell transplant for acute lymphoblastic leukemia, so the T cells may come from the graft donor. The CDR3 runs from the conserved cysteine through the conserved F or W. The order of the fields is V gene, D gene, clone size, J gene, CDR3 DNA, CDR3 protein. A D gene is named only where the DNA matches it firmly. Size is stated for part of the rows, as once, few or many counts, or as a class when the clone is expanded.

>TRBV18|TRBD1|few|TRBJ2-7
TGTGCCAGCTCACCACAAGACAGGGGCTCCTACGAGCAGTACTTC
CASSPQDRGSYEQYF
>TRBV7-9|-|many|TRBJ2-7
TGTGCCAGCAGCTCGTATCCCAGGACAGCCTACTACGAGCAGTACTTC
CASSSYPRTAYYEQYF
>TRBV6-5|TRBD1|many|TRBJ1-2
TGTGCCAGCTCCCTGAGGACAGGGATCGGCTACACCTTC
CASSLRTGIGYTF
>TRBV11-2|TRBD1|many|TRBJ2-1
TGTGCCAGCAGCCTCCTCGGACAGGTCTCCTACAATGAGCAGTTCTTC
CASSLLGQVSYNEQFF
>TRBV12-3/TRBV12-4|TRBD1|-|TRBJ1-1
TGTGCCAGTGGGGGACAGCTTAACACTGAAGCTTTCTTT
CASGGQLNTEAFF
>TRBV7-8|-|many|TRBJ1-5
TGTGCCAGCAGCTTAAGGCCTAGCAATCAGCCCCAGCATTTT
CASSLRPSNQPQHF
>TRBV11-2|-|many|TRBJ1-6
TGTGCCAGCAGCTACCGCCCATCGTATAGGGTGGATAATTCACCCCTCCACTTT
CASSYRPSYRVDNSPLHF
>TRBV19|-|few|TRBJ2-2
TGTGCCAGTATGGTCCAGAACACCGGGGAGCTGTTTTTT
CASMVQNTGELFF
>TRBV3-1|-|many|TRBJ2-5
TGTGCCAGCAGCCAAGATCATCACAGGGAAGAGACCCAGTACTTC
CASSQDHHREETQYF
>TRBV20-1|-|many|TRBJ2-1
TGCAGTGCCGTGGGAGGAAGGAATGAGCAGTTCTTC
CSAVGGRNEQFF
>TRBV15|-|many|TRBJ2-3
TGTGCCACCAGCAGAGATTTTGGGGCGCAGAACACAGATACGCAGTATTTT
CATSRDFGAQNTDTQYF
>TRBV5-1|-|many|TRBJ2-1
TGCGCCAGCAGCTTTTTTTCCCTCACCTCCTACAATGAGCAGTTCTTC
CASSFFSLTSYNEQFF
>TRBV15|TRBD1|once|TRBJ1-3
TGTGCCACCAGCAGAGATAACAGGGGGCGAGGAAACACCATATATTTT
CATSRDNRGRGNTIYF
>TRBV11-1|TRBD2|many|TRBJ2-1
TGTGCCAGCAGCTCTAGCGGGGGGGATCATGAGCAGTTCTTC
CASSSSGGDHEQFF
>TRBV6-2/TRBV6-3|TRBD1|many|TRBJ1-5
TGTGCCAGCAGTTCCGGAGACAGGGCTAATCAGCCCCAGCATTTT
CASSSGDRANQPQHF
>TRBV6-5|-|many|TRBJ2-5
TGTGCCAGCAGTTATGGGGGGCTCGAGACCCAGTACTTC
CASSYGGLETQYF
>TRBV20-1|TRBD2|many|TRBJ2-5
TGCAGTGCTAGCAAACTAGCGGGGGAGACCCAGTACTTC
CSASKLAGETQYF
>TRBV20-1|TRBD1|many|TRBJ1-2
TGCAGTGCGTTCCGGGACAGGGGGTATGGCTACACCTTC
CSAFRDRGYGYTF
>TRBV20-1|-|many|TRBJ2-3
TGCAGTGCTAGAGAGGGCGGTTCAGATACGCAGTATTTT
CSAREGGSDTQYF
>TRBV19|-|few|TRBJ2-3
TGTGCCAGTAGTACAGACAGGCGGAGAGATACGCAGTATTTT
CASSTDRRRDTQYF
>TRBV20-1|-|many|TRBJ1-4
TGCAGTGCTAGAGATCCCGGACAGCTAGCAACTAATGAAAAACTGTTTTTT
CSARDPGQLATNEKLFF
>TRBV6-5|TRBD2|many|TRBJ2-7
TGTGCCAGCAGTTACTTTGGACTAGCGGGAAACGAGCAGTACTTC
CASSYFGLAGNEQYF
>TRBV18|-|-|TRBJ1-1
TGTGCCAGCTCGTCGACAGTCATGAACACTGAAGCTTTCTTT
CASSSTVMNTEAFF
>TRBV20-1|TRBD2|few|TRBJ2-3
TGCAGTGCCGAGGGACAGGGTAAACTAGCGGGAGGCACAGATACGCAGTATTTT
CSAEGQGKLAGGTDTQYF
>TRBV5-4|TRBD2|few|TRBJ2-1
TGTGCCAGCAGCTTAACTAGCGGGGGGGATAGTGAGCAGTTCTTC
CASSLTSGGDSEQFF
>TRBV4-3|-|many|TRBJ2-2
TGCGCCAGCAGCCACCAGACCGGACCCCCCGGGGAGCTGTTTTTT
CASSHQTGPPGELFF
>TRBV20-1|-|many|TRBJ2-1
TGCAGTGCTAGTCAGGTCCAGGCGGGGAAGGGCTACAATGAGCAGTTCTTC
CSASQVQAGKGYNEQFF
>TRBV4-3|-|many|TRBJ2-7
TGCGCCAGCAGCCAAAGCCCAGGGCACGAGCAGTACTTC
CASSQSPGHEQYF
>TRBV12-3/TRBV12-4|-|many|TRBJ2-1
TGTGCCAGCACCCGGGACGCCCACTCCTACAATGAGCAGTTCTTC
CASTRDAHSYNEQFF
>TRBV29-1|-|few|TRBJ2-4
TGCAGCGTTGTAGGGGAAAACATTCAGTACTTC
CSVVGENIQYF
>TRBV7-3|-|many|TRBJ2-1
TGTGCCAGCAGCTTAACCAGCGGGTCCGGCTACAATGAGCAGTTCTTC
CASSLTSGSGYNEQFF
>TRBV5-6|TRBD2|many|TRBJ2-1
TGTGCCAGCAGCTTCGGGACTAGCTTTGGCAATGAGCAGTTCTTC
CASSFGTSFGNEQFF
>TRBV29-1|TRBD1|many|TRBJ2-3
TGCAGCGTTGTCTCCGACAGGGGGCGAGCGGATACGCAGTATTTT
CSVVSDRGRADTQYF
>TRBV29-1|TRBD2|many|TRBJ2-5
TGCAGCGTTGTTCCCAGGGTGACTAGCGGGAGGTCTGATAAAGAGACCCAGTACTTC
CSVVPRVTSGRSDKETQYF
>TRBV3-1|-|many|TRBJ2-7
TGTGCCAGCAGCCATGAGGGGCCCTCCTACGAGCAGTACTTC
CASSHEGPSYEQYF
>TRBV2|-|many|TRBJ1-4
TGTGCCAGCAGCTCCGGACCAAATGAAAAACTGTTTTTT
CASSSGPNEKLFF
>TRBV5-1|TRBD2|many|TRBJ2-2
TGCGCCAGCAGCCCGGGAGGACTATCGTCGGCCGGGGAGCTGTTTTTT
CASSPGGLSSAGELFF
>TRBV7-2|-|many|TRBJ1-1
TGTGCCAGCAGCTTAGAACTTAGGGATATGAACACTGAAGCTTTCTTT
CASSLELRDMNTEAFF
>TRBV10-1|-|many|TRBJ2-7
TGCGCCAGCAAGGTGGGCCGTTACGAGCAGTACTTC
CASKVGRYEQYF
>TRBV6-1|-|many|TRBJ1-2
TGTGCCAGCATATTGGGGCAATCTAACTATGGCTACACCTTC
CASILGQSNYGYTF
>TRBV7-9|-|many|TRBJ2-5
TGTGCCAGCAGCCCGCCGATTGAAGAGACCCAGTACTTC
CASSPPIEETQYF
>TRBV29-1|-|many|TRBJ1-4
TGCAGCGTTGGAAGGACACCTGAAAAACTGTTTTTT
CSVGRTPEKLFF
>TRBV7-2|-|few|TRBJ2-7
TGTGCCAGCAGCTCCCCCCAGGGTGGCGAGCAGTACTTC
CASSSPQGGEQYF
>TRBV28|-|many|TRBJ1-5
TGTGCCAGCAGTTTGGAACAGTATAGCAATCAGCCCCAGCATTTT
CASSLEQYSNQPQHF
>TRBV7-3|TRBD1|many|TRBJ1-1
TGTGCCAGCAGCTTACGGCCCGCGAGACAGGGGGCCCTGAACACTGAAGCTTTCTTT
CASSLRPARQGALNTEAFF
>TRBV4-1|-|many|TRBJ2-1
TGCGCCAGCAGCGGCATCCCCAATGAGCAGTTCTTC
CASSGIPNEQFF
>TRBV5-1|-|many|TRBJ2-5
TGCGCCAGCAGCTTTAGCGGAGGCCAAGAGACCCAGTACTTC
CASSFSGGQETQYF
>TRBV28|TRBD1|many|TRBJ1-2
TGTGCCAGCACCAAACAGGGGGCGTATGGCTACACCTTC
CASTKQGAYGYTF
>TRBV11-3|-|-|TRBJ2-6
TGTGCCAGCAGCTCCAGCTGGAGGACCGGGGCCAACGTCCTGACTTTC
CASSSSWRTGANVLTF
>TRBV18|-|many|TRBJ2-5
TGTGCCAGCTCACCGCCTGCGGGCTGGCAAGAGACCCAGTACTTC
CASSPPAGWQETQYF
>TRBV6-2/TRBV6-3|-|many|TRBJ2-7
TGTGCCAGCAGTCCAACTAGTTACCACGAGCAGTACTTC
CASSPTSYHEQYF
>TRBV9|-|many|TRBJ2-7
TGTGCCAGCAGCGTAGTACCTAGCAGCTCCTACGAGCAGTACTTC
CASSVVPSSSYEQYF
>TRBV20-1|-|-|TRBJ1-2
TGCAGTGCTAGAGTGGGAGGGATGGGCTACACCTTC
CSARVGGMGYTF
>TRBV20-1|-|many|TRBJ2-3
TGCAGTGCTAGGCCCATGACGGATACGCAGTATTTT
CSARPMTDTQYF
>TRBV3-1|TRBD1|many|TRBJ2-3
TGTGCCAGCAGCCAGACGACAGGGGGCGCAACAGATACGCAGTATTTT
CASSQTTGGATDTQYF
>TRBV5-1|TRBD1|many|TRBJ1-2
TGCGCCAGCAGGGAACTCCGGGACAGGGGTGGCTATGGCTACACCTTC
CASRELRDRGGYGYTF